The entry below gives a single T cell receptor beta chain sequence along with its context. Its antigen remains unidentified. Clones were read by immunoSEQ multiplex PCR, and TCRdb kept only the in-frame ones, dropping some. Here the sample spans fewer than 150,000 clones, about 93% being singletons. The data were taken from a study of T cell responses to AZD1222 COVID-19 vaccine. Study-wide findings and caveats: CD4 TCRs linked to vaccination spanned spike, dominating at 160-218 and 743-854. The study identified only 6 or 7 AZD1222 recipients as seropositive at baseline.

Sequenced material: peripheral blood, taken on day 0 of AZD1222 vaccination. The sequence was obtained from an adult in good health.

The DNA for the CDR3 is TGTGCCAGTAGCAGTACCCTCGGGAACACTGAAGCTTTCTTT. Translating gives CASSSTLGNTEAFF. The chain employs TRBV19 and TRBJ1-1; unclear D gene. V lost 6 bases to trimming and J lost 1 base, with 12 bases between them. CDR3 size: 14 residues. Per germline, CDR1 LNHDA and CDR2 SQIVND (reference sequence). Variable domain in full (rest from reference TRBV19 and TRBJ1-1): DGGITQSPKYLFRKEGQNVTLSCEQNLNHDAMYWYRQDPGQGLRLIYYSQIVNDFQKGDIAEGYSVSREKKESFPLTVTSAQKNPTAFYLCASSSTLGNTEAFFGQGTRLTVV.